The 30 T cell receptor beta chains below were found in one sample sequenced in a study of blood T cell repertoires in COVID-19. Sequencing used immunoSEQ multiplex PCR; TCRdb keeps in-frame clones, though not all of them. Among 200,000 to 250,000 clones listed, approximately 82% were seen once. The material sequenced was PBMCs or T cells enriched from blood (not recorded which). Every receptor here comes from a man aged 40-50 years who had recovered from COVID-19.

This clone was seen once. The chain links TRBV11-3 to TRBJ2-1; the match to TRBD2 covers 9 bases. V was clipped by 5 bases and J by 7 bases; unmatched bases: 12. The germline CDR1 and CDR2 sequences are SGHNT and YENEEA. The CDR3 spans 16 residues. The CDR3 protein is CASSPEGAGGRNEQFF. The CDR3 DNA sequence: TGTGCCAGCAGCCCTGAGGGAGCGGGAGGTAGGAATGAGCAGTTCTTC.

The chain links TRBV2 to TRBJ2-7; 13 nucleotides agree with TRBD2. This CDR3 comprises 16 residues. J gave up 7 bases and V 5 bases, and 11 bases lay outside the gene matches. In germline, CDR1 is SNHLY, CDR2 FYNNEI. In DNA form, the CDR3 reads TGTGCCAGCAGTCCCGGGACTAGCGGGACCCCAGCAGAGCAGTACTTC. Protein product: CASSPGTSGTPAEQYF.

This chain connects TRBV19 to TRBJ1-6; 7 nucleotides align to TRBD1. The CDR3 loop spans 16 amino acids. Germline V gives CDR1 LNHDA, CDR2 SQIVND (reference sequence). The V and J ends lost 6 bases and 10 bases, in that order; junction bases with no gene match: 15. The CDR3 bases are TGTGCCAGTAGCCCCGTCGCAGGGGGTACTGGATCACCCCTCCACTTT. As protein: CASSPVAGGTGSPLHF.

The chain uses TRBV4-2 and TRBJ2-1, with TRBD2 identical over 8 bases. The V segment lost 2 bases and the J segment 6 bases; nucleotides outside the gene matches: 12. Germline CDR1 reads LGHNA; CDR2 reads YNFKEQ. The CDR3 loop spans 17 amino acids. CDR3 sequence: CASSQSSGTSYVNEQFF. DNA for the CDR3: TGTGCCAGCAGCCAATCTTCCGGGACTAGTTATGTCAATGAGCAGTTCTTC.

This rearrangement joins TRBV20-1 to TRBJ1-4; D unclear. The CDR3 is made up of 11 amino acids. Between the trimmed V and J ends, which lost 3 bases and 7 bases, there was a span of 6 bases. Germline CDR1 reads DFQATT; CDR2 reads SNEGSKA (reference sequence). CDR3 in DNA: TGCAGTGCTAGGGCGGGTGAAAAACTGTTTTTT. Protein: CSARAGEKLFF.

The CDR3 DNA reads TGTGCCAGCAGCTTTACGGGAGGCTACGAGCAGTACTTC. Its protein product is CASSFTGGYEQYF. J is TRBJ2-7 and V is TRBV7-9; 7 bases match TRBD2. J was trimmed by 3 bases and V by 3 bases; bases with no gene match: 2. Germline values: CDR1 SEHNR, CDR2 FQNEAQ (reference sequence). CDR3 size: 13 residues.

This clone was seen just once. The chain employs TRBV9 and TRBJ1-1; D unclear. The V gene lost 0 bases and the J gene lost 4 bases, with 7 bases spanning the gap. The CDR3 has 13 residues. CDR1 SGDLS and CDR2 YYNGEE come from the germline V gene. CDR3 sequence reads: CASSVDSGTEAFF. CDR3 nucleotide sequence: TGTGCCAGCAGCGTAGATTCAGGCACTGAAGCTTTCTTT.

The rearrangement links TRBV30 to TRBJ2-7; possible D gene TRBD2, 5 bases. The CDR3 loop spans 14 amino acids. Trimming took 1 base from V and 4 from J, leaving 14 bases between them. From germline, CDR1 is GTSNPN and CDR2 SVGIG (reference sequence). The CDR3 DNA follows: TGTGCCTGGAGTGGAATTGGGCTAGCTTACGAGCAGTACTTC. Its protein is CAWSGIGLAYEQYF.

The V call is TRBV27, the J call TRBJ1-6; TRBD1 might be the D (5 bases). Trimming cost V 6 bases and J 7 bases, with 16 bases left between them. The germline V gene has CDR1 MNHEY and CDR2 SMNVEV (reference sequence). The CDR3 consists of 15 residues. CDR3 residues: CASSPDRMKNSPLHF. The CDR3 nucleotides read TGTGCCAGCAGCCCTGACAGAATGAAAAATTCACCCCTCCACTTT.

The count of this clone is one. The V call is TRBV28, the J call TRBJ1-4, with unresolved D. The V end lost 8 bases, the J end lost 6 bases, and 19 bases lay between the germline ends. CDR1 MDHEN and CDR2 SYDVKM come from the germline V gene. This CDR3 has 15 residues. The CDR3 bases are TGTGCCAGCCGCCCATCCCCTGATCAGTATGAAAAACTGTTTTTT. Amino acid sequence: CASRPSPDQYEKLFF.

The chain couples TRBV10-2 to TRBJ2-7, with a possible D match to TRBD1 (8 bases). Trimming removed 2 bases at V and 4 bases at J, with 12 bases between. CDR3 size: 14 residues. Per germline, CDR1 WSHSY and CDR2 SAAADI. The CDR3 protein is CASSEHRGGYEQYF. The DNA for the CDR3 is TGCGCCAGCAGTGAGCACAGGGGGGGGTACGAGCAGTACTTC.

The chain joins TRBV7-3 to TRBJ2-1; TRBD2 aligns across 10 bases. The CDR3 contains 14 residues. V shed 2 bases and J 9 bases; nucleotides not matched to a gene: 4. CDR1 SGHTA and CDR2 FQGTGA come from the germline V gene. CDR3 loop: CASSLGSSGGEQFF. The CDR3 region has the DNA TGTGCCAGCAGCTTAGGTTCTAGCGGGGGTGAGCAGTTCTTC.

This rearrangement joins TRBV5-1 to TRBJ2-7; 7 bases fit TRBD1. The germline gives CDR1 SGHRS, CDR2 YFSETQ. V lost 4 bases, J lost 5 bases, and 6 bases stayed unmatched. The CDR3 contains 13 residues. The CDR3 loop reads CASSDLQGNEQYF. Written as DNA, the CDR3 is TGCGCCAGCAGCGACCTACAGGGGAACGAGCAGTACTTC.

The chain combines TRBV11-3 with TRBJ2-1; D is possibly TRBD2 (5 bases). The V end lost 6 bases, the J end lost 9 bases, and 12 bases lay between the germline ends. From germline, CDR1 is SGHNT and CDR2 YENEEA. This CDR3 contains 12 residues. CDR3 in amino acids: CASSPARGEQFF. The CDR3 coding sequence is TGTGCCAGCAGTCCCGCTCGGGGTGAGCAGTTCTTC.

This clone occurred many times. The rearrangement joins TRBV2 to TRBJ1-5, with 11 bases aligning to TRBD1. The CDR3 is 15 residues long. In germline, CDR1 is SNHLY, CDR2 FYNNEI. Germline trimming cut 4 bases from V and 7 bases from J; bases unmatched to any gene: 6. CDR3 in DNA: TGTGCCAGCAGTGGGGACAGGGGGTTAAAACAGCCCCAGCATTTT. It codes for CASSGDRGLKQPQHF.

This clone has just a few counts. The genes are TRBV3-1 (or the pseudogene TRBV3-2) and TRBJ1-4; 9 positions match TRBD1. The CDR3 is 14 amino acids. Germline CDR1 and CDR2: LGHDT and YNNKEL (reference sequence). With V trimmed by 3 bases and J by 6 bases, 2 bases remained unmatched. The CDR3 bases are TGTGCCAGCAGCCAGAGGACAGGGGATGAAAAACTGTTTTTT. Encoded protein: CASSQRTGDEKLFF.

This chain links TRBV7-9 with TRBJ2-1, with D possibly being TRBD2 (6 bases). The CDR3 consists of 11 residues. V was pared by 3 bases and J by 15 bases, with 12 bases between. Germline lookup yields CDR1 SEHNR and CDR2 FQNEAQ (reference sequence). Here the CDR3 DNA reads TGTGCCAGCAGCTTGGGGGGAACTCGGTTCTTC. Residues: CASSLGGTRFF.

This clone showed up just a few times. The same CDR3 can be traced to other DNA sequences in this sample. V usage is TRBV28 and J usage is TRBJ1-5, with D possibly TRBD1 on 6 matching bases. The ends were cut back, 6 bases at V and 6 bases at J, with 12 bases in the middle. The CDR3 contains 13 residues. The V gene's germline CDR1 is MDHEN and CDR2 SYDVKM. The CDR3: CASRTGGGQPQHF. CDR3 DNA sequence: TGTGCCAGCAGGACAGGAGGAGGTCAGCCCCAGCATTTT. The full variable domain, rest sourced from reference TRBV28 and TRBJ1-5, is DVKVTQSSRYLVKRTGEKVFLECVQDMDHENMFWYRQDPGLGLRLIYFSYDVKMKEKGDIPEGYSVSREKKERFSLILESASTNQTSMYLCASRTGGGQPQHFGDGTRLSIL.

V gene TRBV18 combines with J gene TRBJ2-4; D possibly corresponds to TRBD2 (5 bases). Germline V gene lookup returns CDR1 KGHSH and CDR2 LQKENI. V lost 0 bases and J 7 bases, leaving 10 bases between the germline ends. This CDR3 contains 14 residues. DNA of the CDR3: TGTGCCAGCTCACCACCCGAGGGCCGGAACATTCAGTACTTC. Translating it yields CASSPPEGRNIQYF.

V usage is TRBV5-4 and J usage is TRBJ2-1, with 7 nucleotides matching TRBD2. Germline V gene lookup returns CDR1 SGHNT and CDR2 YYREEE (reference sequence). There are 15 residues in the CDR3. Losses at the gene ends were 4 bases for V and 1 base for J; bases not matched to a gene: 5. The chain's CDR3 is CASSALGGSYNEQFF. CDR3 sequence (DNA): TGTGCCAGCAGCGCGTTGGGAGGGTCCTACAATGAGCAGTTCTTC. Full variable domain (remainder filled in from reference TRBV5-4 and TRBJ2-1): ETGVTQSPTHLIKTRGQQVTLRCSSQSGHNTVSWYQQALGQGPQFIFQYYREEENGRGNFPPRFSGLQFPNYSSELNVNALELDDSALYLCASSALGGSYNEQFFGPGTRLTVL.

J is TRBJ1-2 and V is TRBV29-1; D is possibly TRBD1 (5 bases). Trimming removed 2 bases at V and 4 bases at J, with 14 bases between. Looked up from germline, CDR1 is SQVTM and CDR2 is ANQGSEA. The CDR3 consists of 14 residues. The CDR3 nucleotides are TGCAGCGTTGAAACCAGGGAAAGAGGCTATGGCTACACCTTC. The encoded protein is CSVETRERGYGYTF.

The DNA for the CDR3 is TGTGCCAGCAGCTTAAGGCAGGGAGGTGAGACCCAGTACTTC. Translated, it gives CASSLRQGGETQYF. The chain carries TRBV11-2 and TRBJ2-5, with a possible D match to TRBD2 (6 bases). CDR1 is SGHAT and CDR2 is FQNNGV in the germline V gene. The CDR3 runs to 14 residues. The V gene lost 2 bases and the J gene lost 5 bases, with 12 bases spanning the gap. Full variable domain (remainder filled in from reference TRBV11-2 and TRBJ2-5): EAGVAQSPRYKIIEKRQSVAFWCNPISGHATLYWYQQILGQGPKLLIQFQNNGVVDDSQLPKDRFSAERLKGVDSTLKIQPAKLEDSAVYLCASSLRQGGETQYFGPGTRLLVL.

This clone appeared a single time. The genes are TRBV3-1 (or the pseudogene TRBV3-2) and TRBJ1-1; perhaps TRBD1 as D (5 bases). CDR3 size: 14 residues. In germline, CDR1 is LGHDT, CDR2 YNNKEL (reference sequence). The V gene lost 4 bases and the J gene lost 3 bases, with 12 bases spanning the gap. DNA of the CDR3: TGTGCCAGCAGCCCCTTGGGACTAGACACTGAAGCTTTCTTT. Protein product: CASSPLGLDTEAFF.

The rearrangement uses TRBV3-1 (or the pseudogene TRBV3-2) and TRBJ2-1; 10 bases are shared with TRBD2. CDR3 size: 17 residues. The V segment lost 6 bases and the J segment 0 bases; nucleotides outside the gene matches: 8. Germline V gives CDR1 LGHDT, CDR2 YNNKEL (reference sequence). The CDR3 sequence: CASRSSGGAYSYNEQFF. As DNA, the CDR3 is TGTGCCAGCAGGTCCAGCGGGGGGGCTTACTCCTACAATGAGCAGTTCTTC.

V usage is TRBV6-5 and J usage is TRBJ1-2; tentatively, D is TRBD1 (5 bases). The V gene's germline CDR1 is MNHEY and CDR2 SVGAGI. CDR3 length equals 12 residues. V lost 6 bases and J 3 bases, leaving 8 bases between the germline ends. In DNA, the CDR3 is TGTGCCAGCAGCACAGGAGACTATGGCTACACCTTC. Protein: CASSTGDYGYTF.

This clone has just a few counts. The genes are TRBV28 and TRBJ2-7; perhaps TRBD1 as D (6 bases). Germline V gene sequence: CDR1 MDHEN, CDR2 SYDVKM. Trimming removed 2 bases from V and 6 bases from J, with 11 bases in between. The length of the CDR3 is 13 residues. The CDR3 coding sequence is TGTGCCAGCAGTTTACAGGGGACCGGCGAGCAGTACTTC. Its protein product is CASSLQGTGEQYF. The whole variable domain, filled in from reference TRBV28 and TRBJ2-7, reads DVKVTQSSRYLVKRTGEKVFLECVQDMDHENMFWYRQDPGLGLRLIYFSYDVKMKEKGDIPEGYSVSREKKERFSLILESASTNQTSMYLCASSLQGTGEQYFGPGTRLTVT.

This clone was recorded once. This chain joins TRBV6-6 and TRBJ2-3, with D possibly TRBD2 on 5 matching bases. CDR1 MNHNY and CDR2 SVGAGI come from the germline V gene (reference sequence). The CDR3 has 16 amino acids. V lost 2 bases and J 0 bases, leaving 12 bases between the germline ends. The CDR3 reads CASSYLASSSTDTQYF. The DNA for the CDR3 is TGTGCCAGCAGTTACCTGGCTAGCTCGAGCACAGATACGCAGTATTTT.

CDR3 residues: CASSAGLAGAETQYF. In nucleotides, the CDR3 is TGTGCCAGCAGCGCCGGGCTAGCGGGGGCAGAGACCCAGTACTTC. V usage is TRBV7-2 and J usage is TRBJ2-5; 10 bases are shared with TRBD2. The CDR3 is 15 amino acids. CDR1 and CDR2 (germline): SGHTA, FQGNSA. The trim removed 5 bases at V and 4 bases at J, leaving 7 bases unmatched. Based on the CDR3 plus reference TRBV7-2 and TRBJ2-5, the full variable domain is GAGVSQSPSNKVTEKGKDVELRCDPISGHTALYWYRQSLGQGLEFLIYFQGNSAPDKSGLPSDRFSAERTGGSVSTLTIQRTQQEDSAVYLCASSAGLAGAETQYFGPGTRLLVL.

The V gene is TRBV19, the J gene TRBJ1-4; D not resolved. Per the germline V gene, CDR1 is LNHDA and CDR2 is SQIVND (reference sequence). CDR3 length: 13 amino acids. V shed 4 bases and J shed 8 bases, with 11 bases lying between them. CDR3 coding DNA: TGTGCCAGTAGTACCCAAAAAGAGGAAAAACTGTTTTTT. Residues: CASSTQKEEKLFF.

The V call is TRBV5-1, the J call TRBJ2-3; 7 bases are shared with TRBD2. The germline V gene encodes CDR1 SGHRS and CDR2 YFSETQ. Trimming took 3 bases from V and 0 from J; bases not matched to a gene: 4. This CDR3 region has 15 residues. This CDR3 is CASSWPSGSTDTQYF. CDR3 sequence (DNA): TGCGCCAGCAGCTGGCCTAGCGGAAGCACAGATACGCAGTATTTT.